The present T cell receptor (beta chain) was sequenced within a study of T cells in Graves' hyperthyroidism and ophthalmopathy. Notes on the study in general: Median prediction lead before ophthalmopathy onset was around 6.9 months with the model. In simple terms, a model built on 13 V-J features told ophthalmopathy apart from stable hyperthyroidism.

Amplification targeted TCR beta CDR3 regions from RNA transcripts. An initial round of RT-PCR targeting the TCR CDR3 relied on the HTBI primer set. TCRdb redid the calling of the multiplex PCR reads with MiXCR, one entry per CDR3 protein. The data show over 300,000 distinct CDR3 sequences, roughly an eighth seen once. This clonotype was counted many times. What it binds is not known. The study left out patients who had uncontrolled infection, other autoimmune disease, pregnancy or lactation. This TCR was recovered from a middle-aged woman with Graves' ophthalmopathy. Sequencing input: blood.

CDR3 protein: CASSTLTRIYEQYF. In DNA, the CDR3 is TGTGCCAGCAGTACCCTGACTAGGATCTACGAGCAGTACTTC. V usage is TRBV28 and J usage is TRBJ2-7; D possibly corresponds to TRBD2 (6 bases). The CDR3 totals 14 residues. V dropped 5 bases and J dropped 3 bases, with 14 bases sitting between them. The germline V gene encodes CDR1 MDHEN and CDR2 SYDVKM.